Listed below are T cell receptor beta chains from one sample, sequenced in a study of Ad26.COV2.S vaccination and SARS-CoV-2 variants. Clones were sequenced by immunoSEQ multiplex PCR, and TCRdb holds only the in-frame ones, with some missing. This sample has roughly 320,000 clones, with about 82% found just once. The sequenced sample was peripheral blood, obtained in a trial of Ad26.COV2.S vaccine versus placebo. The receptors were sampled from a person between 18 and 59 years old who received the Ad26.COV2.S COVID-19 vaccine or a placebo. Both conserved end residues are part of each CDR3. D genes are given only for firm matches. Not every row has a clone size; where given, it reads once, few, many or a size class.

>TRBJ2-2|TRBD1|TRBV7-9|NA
CASSLDLDRGELFF
TGTGCCAGCAGCTTAGACCTGGACAGGGGGGAGCTGTTTTTT
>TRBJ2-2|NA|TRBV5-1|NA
CASSLDRTGGTGELFF
TGCGCCAGCAGCTTGGATAGGACAGGAGGGACCGGGGAGCTGTTTTTT
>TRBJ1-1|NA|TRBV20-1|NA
CSASPGGGSSEAFF
TGCAGTGCTAGTCCCGGGGGGGGGAGTTCTGAAGCTTTCTTT
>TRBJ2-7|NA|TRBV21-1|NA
CASSKGRYEQYF
TGTGCCAGCAGCAAAGGCCGATACGAGCAGTACTTC
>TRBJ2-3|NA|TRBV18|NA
CASSRGGTDTQYF
TGTGCCAGCTCACGCGGGGGCACAGATACGCAGTATTTT
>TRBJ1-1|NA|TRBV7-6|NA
CASSPLLTGNTEAFF
TGTGCCAGCAGCCCCCTCTTGACAGGAAACACTGAAGCTTTCTTT
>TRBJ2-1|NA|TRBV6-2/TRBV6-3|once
CASSYYPRHPEGEQFF
TGTGCCAGCAGTTATTACCCCCGACATCCTGAAGGTGAGCAGTTCTTC
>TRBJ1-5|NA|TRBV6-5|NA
CASTPGRARDQPQHF
TGTGCCAGCACCCCCGGGAGGGCGCGGGACCAGCCCCAGCATTTT
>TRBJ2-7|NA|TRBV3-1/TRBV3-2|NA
CASSQDLVGSNAYF
TGTGCCAGCAGCCAAGATCTGGTAGGGTCGAACGCGTACTTC
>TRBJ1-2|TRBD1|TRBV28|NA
CASSLRGQGYTF
TGTGCCAGCAGTTTGAGGGGGCAAGGCTACACCTTC
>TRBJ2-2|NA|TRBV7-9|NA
CASSQIFTGELFF
TGTGCCAGCAGCCAGATTTTCACCGGGGAGCTGTTTTTT
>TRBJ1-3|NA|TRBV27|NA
CASSLNFAAGNTIYF
TGTGCCAGCAGTTTGAACTTCGCCGCTGGAAACACCATATATTTT
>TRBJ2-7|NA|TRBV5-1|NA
CASSALGAPSYEQYF
TGCGCCAGCAGCGCGCTCGGGGCCCCCTCCTACGAGCAGTACTTC
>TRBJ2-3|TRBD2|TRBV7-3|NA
CASSARTSGGPPQYF
TGTGCCAGCAGCGCCAGGACTAGCGGGGGACCGCCCCAGTATTTT
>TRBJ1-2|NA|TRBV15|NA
CATSRDRGRDGYTF
TGTGCCACCAGCAGAGATCGTGGGCGGGATGGCTACACCTTC
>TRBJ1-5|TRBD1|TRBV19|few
CASSTTGGSSQPQHF
TGTGCCAGTAGTACGACAGGGGGCTCAAGTCAGCCCCAGCATTTT
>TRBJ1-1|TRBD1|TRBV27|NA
CASRSTDRGDTEAFF
TGTGCCAGCAGATCTACGGACAGGGGGGACACTGAAGCTTTCTTT
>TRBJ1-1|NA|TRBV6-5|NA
CASSYSRDLNTEAFF
TGTGCCAGCAGTTACTCGCGGGATTTGAACACTGAAGCTTTCTTT
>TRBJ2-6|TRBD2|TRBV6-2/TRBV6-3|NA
CASSRSGAGANVLTF
TGTGCCAGCAGCCGAAGCGGGGCTGGGGCCAACGTCCTGACTTTC